This paragraph reports one T cell receptor beta chain. This receptor's antigen is unknown. Base-call qualities are not available, and no considerably larger clone is one nucleotide away. Per the germline V gene (reference sequence), MNHNY is the CDR1 and SVGAGI is the CDR2. The cysteine opens and the phenylalanine closes a CDR3 of 14 amino acids. The read is trimmed to its CDR3 DNA, 42 bases read in frame from base 1. V is cut back by 6 bases and J by 10 bases, with 12 bases in the junction unmatched. This entry belongs to a study of T-cell memory formation after mild COVID-19 (dated by TCRdb to the early 2020s). In the study overall: TCR sequence clusters from the two donors were found to be largely donor specific. Two young, previously healthy adult volunteers, one female and one male, were included in the cohort. In a couple of donors, T-cell clones that expanded and contracted after mild COVID-19 were followed by sequencing TCRalpha and TCRbeta repertoires longitudinally. Overall results and qualifications from the work: Some responding clones were detected in pre-infection memory, which suggested that pre-existing cross-reactive memory T cells had joined the SARS-CoV-2 response. Balanced CD4/CD8 phenotypes were observed for clones contracting from day 15 to 85, whereas a bias towards CD4+ was observed for a second wave of clones expanding from day 15 to 37. Whether the second-wave clones peaking on day 37 were SARS-CoV-2 specific was not confirmed. The study included only a couple of mild cases, and larger cohorts that include severe cases with pre-infection samples were judged to be necessary. Contracting CD4+ clones turned up mainly in the CM and EM memory subsets, whereas EMRA was where CD8+ clones were enriched.

Ficoll-Paque density gradient centrifugation was used to isolate PBMCs. Sequencer: Illumina NovaSeq 6000. TCRalpha and TCRbeta cDNA libraries were constructed by 5'RACE with constant-segment primers, with sample barcodes and unique molecular identifiers being introduced. RNA was extracted from every sample with Trizol reagent. Libraries were amplified in two PCR steps, with a second sample barcode and Illumina TruSeq adapters added in the second step. Sequencing of libraries was performed on an Illumina NovaSeq with 2 x 150 bp paired-end reads. Turning to the authors' computational methods: Reads were demultiplexed and collapsed into UMI-guided consensus sequences with migec v1.2.7. Using mixcr v2.1.11, UMI consensuses were aligned to TRA and TRB V and J templates and then assembled into clonotypes. A clonotype was counted as expanded or contracted only when both edgeR and NoisET called the clonotype significant, with the noise models trained on biological replicates. For edgeR calls, the thresholds were a false discovery rate-adjusted p below 0.01 and a log2 fold-change of 1. As an exploratory analysis of dynamics, max-normalized trajectories of the 1000 most abundant clonotypes were examined by PCA with hierarchical clustering. Separately sequenced CD4+ and CD8+ repertoires were used to assign the CD4 or CD8 phenotype of responding clones. TCRdb reprocessed the public reads (quality trimming at Q25 with fastp, clone calling with MiXCR) and kept in-frame beta chains. Merged by CDR3 protein, the rows form single entries marked with the most common genes and DNA. The V and J calls follow TCRdb's processing rather than the paper's. In all, the sample holds approximately 500,000 distinct CDR3 sequences, and approximately 25% of those were seen once. The ten biggest clones cover around 12% of the sample.

The clonotype was recovered from an adult woman who had mild COVID-19 (a few samples of this study predate the infection). The sample titles of this study are shuffled in the database, so cell type and time point are left out; the donor was told from shared clones. Sequenced input: PBMCs or a T cell subset sorted from them (not recorded which). The chain employs TRBV6-6 and TRBJ2-1; 7 nucleotides in the junction match TRBD2. The CDR3 region reads CASRPHSGLGEQFF. The DNA reads TGTGCCAGCAGGCCCCATAGCGGGTTGGGCGAGCAGTTCTTC.